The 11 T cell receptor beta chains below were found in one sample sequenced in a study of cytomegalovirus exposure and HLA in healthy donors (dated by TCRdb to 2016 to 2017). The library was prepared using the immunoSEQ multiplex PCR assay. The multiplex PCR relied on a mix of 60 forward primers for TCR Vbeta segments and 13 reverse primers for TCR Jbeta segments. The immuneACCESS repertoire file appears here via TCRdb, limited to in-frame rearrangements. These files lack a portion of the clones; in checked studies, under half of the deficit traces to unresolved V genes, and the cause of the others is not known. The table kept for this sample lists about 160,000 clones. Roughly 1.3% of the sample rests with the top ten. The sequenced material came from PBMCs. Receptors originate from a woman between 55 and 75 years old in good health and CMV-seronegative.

The chain's CDR3 is CASSTRAPGVPPQHF. The CDR3 nucleotides read TGTGCCAGCAGTACACGCGCACCCGGGGTCCCGCCCCAGCATTTT. This chain connects TRBV27 to TRBJ1-5; D is uncertain. The ends were cut back, 5 bases at V and 9 bases at J, with 20 bases in the middle. This CDR3 comprises 15 residues. The germline CDR1 and CDR2 sequences are MNHEY and SMNVEV (reference sequence).

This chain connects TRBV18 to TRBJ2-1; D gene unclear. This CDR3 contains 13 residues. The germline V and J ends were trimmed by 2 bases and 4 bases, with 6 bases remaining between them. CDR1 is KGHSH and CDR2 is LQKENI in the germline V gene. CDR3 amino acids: CASSPTQYNEQFF. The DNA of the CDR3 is TGTGCCAGCTCACCAACACAGTACAATGAGCAGTTCTTC.

In DNA form, the CDR3 reads TGTGCCAGCAGTTACTCGATGGGAGTTAATGGCTACACCTTC. Its protein product is CASSYSMGVNGYTF. The rearrangement links TRBV6-5 to TRBJ1-2; unclear D gene. Germline CDR1 and CDR2: MNHEY and SVGAGI. V lost 0 bases to trimming and J lost 6 bases, with 11 bases between them. The CDR3 contains 14 residues.

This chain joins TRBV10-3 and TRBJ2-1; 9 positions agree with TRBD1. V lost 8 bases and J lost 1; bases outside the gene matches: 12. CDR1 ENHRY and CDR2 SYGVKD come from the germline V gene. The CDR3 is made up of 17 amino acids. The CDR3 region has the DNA TGTGCCATCCATTCGGGACAGGGCAGTAGTTCCTACAATGAGCAGTTCTTC. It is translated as CAIHSGQGSSSYNEQFF.

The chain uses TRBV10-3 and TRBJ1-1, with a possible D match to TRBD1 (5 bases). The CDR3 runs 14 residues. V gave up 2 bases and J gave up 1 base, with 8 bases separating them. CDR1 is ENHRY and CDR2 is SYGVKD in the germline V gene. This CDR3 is CAISERQTNTEAFF. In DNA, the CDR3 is TGTGCCATCAGTGAGCGACAGACGAACACTGAAGCTTTCTTT.

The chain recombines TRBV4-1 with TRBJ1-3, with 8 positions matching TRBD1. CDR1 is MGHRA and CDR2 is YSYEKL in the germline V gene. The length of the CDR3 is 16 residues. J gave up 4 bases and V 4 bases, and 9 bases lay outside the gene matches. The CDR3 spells CASSRTGSSWGNTIYF. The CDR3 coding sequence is TGCGCCAGCAGCCGGACAGGGAGTTCGTGGGGAAACACCATATATTTT.

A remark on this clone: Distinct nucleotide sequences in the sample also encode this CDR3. The CDR3 sequence is CASSLQENTEAFF. CDR3 nucleotides: TGTGCCAGCAGCTTACAGGAGAACACTGAAGCTTTCTTT. The chain couples TRBV7-6 to TRBJ1-1, with no clear D. V shed 2 bases and J shed 1 base, with 5 bases lying between them. CDR3 length: 13 amino acids. CDR1 SGHVS and CDR2 FNYEAQ come from the germline V gene.

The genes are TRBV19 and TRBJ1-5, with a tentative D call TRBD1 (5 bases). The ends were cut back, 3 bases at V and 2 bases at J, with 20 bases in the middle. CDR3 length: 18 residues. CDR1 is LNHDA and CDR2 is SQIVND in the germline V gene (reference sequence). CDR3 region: CASSITSPGGLGNQPQHF. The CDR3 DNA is TGTGCCAGTAGTATTACCTCCCCGGGGGGTCTAGGCAATCAGCCCCAGCATTTT.

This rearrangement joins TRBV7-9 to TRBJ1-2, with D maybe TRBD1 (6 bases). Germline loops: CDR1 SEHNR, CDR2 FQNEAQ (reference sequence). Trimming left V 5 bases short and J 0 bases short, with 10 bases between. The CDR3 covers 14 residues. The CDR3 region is CASSPTGSNYGYTF. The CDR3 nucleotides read TGTGCCAGCAGCCCGACAGGTTCTAACTATGGCTACACCTTC.

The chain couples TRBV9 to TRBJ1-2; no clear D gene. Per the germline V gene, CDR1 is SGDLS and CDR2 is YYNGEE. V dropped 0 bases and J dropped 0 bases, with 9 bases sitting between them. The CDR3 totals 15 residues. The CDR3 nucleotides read TGTGCCAGCAGCGTAGCAGGCTCTACTAACTATGGCTACACCTTC. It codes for CASSVAGSTNYGYTF.

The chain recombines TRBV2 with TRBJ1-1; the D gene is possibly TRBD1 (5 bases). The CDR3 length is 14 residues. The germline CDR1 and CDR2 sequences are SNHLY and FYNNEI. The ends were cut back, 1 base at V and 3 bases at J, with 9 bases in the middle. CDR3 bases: TGTGCCAGCAGTGAAGAACAGGTCGACACTGAAGCTTTCTTT. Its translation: CASSEEQVDTEAFF.